This TCR beta chain was recovered during a study of regulatory T cells. General study results and limits: In CD3G-deficient patients, conventional CD4+ T cells were enriched for hydrophobic CDR3 residues at positions 6 and 7.

The PCR used 52 TRBV and 13 TRBJ primers. TCRdb's table, derived via immunoSEQ multiplex PCR, lists solely in-frame clones and lacks some. Here the sample spans tens of thousands of clones, roughly 93% being singletons. Concerning this clone itself: Its antigen is not identified.

The V end was cut by 2 bases, the J end by 4 bases, with 15 bases between. CDR1 is MNHNS and CDR2 is SASEGT in the germline V gene. This CDR3 region has 15 residues. This sequence originates from a child aged 2 to 10 with CD3G deficiency. V gene TRBV6-1 combines with J gene TRBJ2-7; D remains ambiguous. Sequenced input: conventional CD4+ T cells sorted from blood. The chain's CDR3 is CASSEFGRPPYEQYF. The CDR3 nucleotides read TGTGCCAGCAGTGAATTTGGACGGCCACCTTACGAGCAGTACTTC.